What follows is one TCR beta chain and its context. V dropped 4 bases and J dropped 4; count of bases not matched to a gene: 11. The CDR3 runs to 16 residues. Per the germline V gene, CDR1 is SGDLS and CDR2 is YYNGEE. This record belongs to a study of blood T cell repertoires in COVID-19. Assay used: immunoSEQ multiplex PCR; TCRdb lists only in-frame clones, some missing. The sample yields 65,000 to 70,000 clones, 70% to 90% seen once. The receptor was isolated from an older woman with acute or convalescent COVID-19. The chain links TRBV9 to TRBJ2-3, with 8 positions matching TRBD2. The sequenced sample was peripheral blood. This CDR3 is CASSPRAGGGSDTQYF. In DNA, the CDR3 is TGTGCCAGCAGCCCACGGGCGGGGGGCGGTTCAGATACGCAGTATTTT.